This is a list of T cell receptor beta chains from one sample in a study of cytomegalovirus exposure and HLA in healthy donors. The data were produced by immunoSEQ multiplex PCR, yet TCRdb's version contains in-frame clones alone and is incomplete. The sample includes about 73,000 clones, 85% to 90% of them seen just once. Material: PBMCs. The receptor source for this set is a woman younger than 35 in good health and CMV-seropositive. Each CDR3 is given with its conserved first and last residue. D genes are given only for firm matches. Clone size is shown for a subset of rows, as once, few, many or a class of expanded clone.

clone_size j_call d_call v_call cdr3_aa cdr3_nt
NA TRBJ2-7 NA TRBV25-1 CASSEYPAYEQYF TGTGCCAGCAGTGAATACCCAGCCTACGAGCAGTACTTC
NA TRBJ1-2 NA TRBV28 CASSPTGPYGYTF TGTGCCAGCAGCCCTACAGGGCCCTATGGCTACACCTTC
NA TRBJ2-7 NA TRBV28 CASTWGGGGYEQYF TGTGCCAGCACCTGGGGAGGAGGTGGGTACGAGCAGTACTTC
once TRBJ2-1 TRBD1 TRBV18 CASSPGLTGGEQFF TGTGCCAGCTCACCCGGCCTGACAGGGGGCGAGCAGTTCTTC
NA TRBJ1-6 NA TRBV19 CASSIAGANSPLHF TGTGCCAGTAGTATAGCAGGGGCCAATTCACCCCTCCACTTT
NA TRBJ2-7 NA TRBV4-1 CASSQETGFYEQYF TGCGCCAGCAGCCAAGAGACGGGTTTCTACGAGCAGTACTTC
few TRBJ2-3 TRBD2 TRBV11-1 CASSAGTSGASTDTQYF TGTGCCAGCAGCGCGGGAACTAGCGGCGCTAGCACAGATACGCAGTATTTT
NA TRBJ1-5 NA TRBV11-2 CASSLAGTPNQPQHF TGTGCCAGCAGCTTAGCGGGAACACCGAATCAGCCCCAGCATTTT
NA TRBJ2-1 TRBD2 TRBV30 CAWGTLASGGNEQFF TGTGCCTGGGGCACTCTGGCTAGCGGGGGGAATGAGCAGTTCTTC
few TRBJ2-7 TRBD2 TRBV7-2 CASSSFTGLAFF TGTGCCAGCAGCTCCTTTACTGGACTAGCCTTCTTC
NA TRBJ2-1 TRBD1 TRBV4-2 CASSQDQAGGNEQFF TGTGCCAGCAGCCAAGATCAGGCAGGGGGCAATGAGCAGTTCTTC
once TRBJ2-1 NA TRBV19 CASSPKGDEQFF TGTGCCAGTAGCCCAAAAGGGGATGAGCAGTTCTTC
NA TRBJ2-5 NA TRBV21-1 CASSNRFGPSEQYF TGTGCCAGCAGCAACCGGTTCGGCCCATCGGAGCAGTACTTC
NA TRBJ2-1 TRBD1 TRBV29-1 CSVDTNNYRGGYTYNEQFF TGCAGCGTTGACACAAATAATTACAGGGGCGGGTATACCTACAATGAGCAGTTCTTC
NA TRBJ2-1 NA TRBV27 CASSLQGLGNEQFF TGTGCCAGCAGCCTACAGGGTCTGGGGAATGAGCAGTTCTTC
NA TRBJ2-3 NA TRBV18 CASSPTPAGVRDTQYF TGTGCCAGCTCACCCACCCCGGCAGGGGTAAGAGATACGCAGTATTTT
NA TRBJ2-1 TRBD1 TRBV9 CASSGNLQGARSSYNEQFF TGTGCCAGCAGCGGGAATTTACAGGGGGCGAGAAGCTCCTACAATGAGCAGTTCTTC
NA TRBJ1-3 NA TRBV9 CASSLRQDSTSGNTIYF TGTGCCAGCAGCTTGCGACAGGACTCCACCTCTGGAAACACCATATATTTT
NA TRBJ2-7 NA TRBV28 CASSGTGLNEQYF TGTGCCAGCAGTGGTACAGGGTTAAACGAGCAGTACTTC
NA TRBJ1-6 NA TRBV6-1 CASSEVPESAYNSPLHF TGTGCCAGCAGTGAAGTGCCGGAGAGCGCCTATAATTCACCCCTCCACTTT
NA TRBJ2-2 TRBD1 TRBV2 CASSTGQIYHLNTGELFF TGTGCCAGCAGTACGGGACAGATTTACCATTTGAACACCGGGGAGCTGTTTTTT
NA TRBJ2-3 TRBD2 TRBV7-2 CASSRPGTSGSRTDTQYF TGTGCCAGCAGCAGGCCCGGGACTAGCGGGAGTCGCACAGATACGCAGTATTTT
once TRBJ1-5 NA TRBV30 CAWSLGGNQPQHF TGTGCCTGGAGTTTAGGAGGCAATCAGCCCCAGCATTTT
NA TRBJ2-2 NA TRBV6-1 CASSEEWGRVGVRELFF TGTGCCAGCAGTGAAGAATGGGGGCGCGTAGGAGTCCGGGAGCTGTTTTTT
NA TRBJ2-2 TRBD2 TRBV19 CASNSGRAWAGELFF TGTGCCAGTAATAGCGGGAGGGCGTGGGCCGGGGAGCTGTTTTTT
NA TRBJ2-5 TRBD2 TRBV29-1 CSVDRREGGDETQYF TGCAGCGTTGACCGTCGGGAGGGCGGTGATGAGACCCAGTACTTC
NA TRBJ1-3 TRBD1 TRBV9 CASSVLQGAISGNTIYF TGTGCCAGCAGCGTTTTACAGGGGGCTATCTCTGGAAACACCATATATTTT
NA TRBJ1-5 NA TRBV19 CASRELRGEGNQPQHF TGTGCCAGTAGAGAACTCAGGGGAGAGGGTAATCAGCCCCAGCATTTT
NA TRBJ2-1 TRBD1 TRBV9 CASSTPQGAAYNEQFF TGTGCCAGCAGCACACCCCAGGGGGCAGCCTACAATGAGCAGTTCTTC
NA TRBJ2-7 TRBD2 TRBV4-1 CASSQDMTSGTEQYF TGCGCCAGCAGCCAAGATATGACTAGCGGGACGGAGCAGTACTTC
NA TRBJ2-7 NA TRBV5-4 CASSPGPGSYEQYF TGTGCCAGCAGTCCAGGCCCGGGATCCTACGAGCAGTACTTC
NA TRBJ1-3 NA TRBV5-4 CASSLRGSGNTIYF TGTGCCAGCAGCCTCAGGGGATCTGGAAACACCATATATTTT
NA TRBJ2-5 TRBD2 TRBV7-6 CASSLVGTSGGFLETQYF TGTGCCAGCAGCTTAGTCGGGACTAGCGGGGGTTTTCTAGAGACCCAGTACTTC
NA TRBJ2-1 TRBD1 TRBV13 CASSRVRDREFF TGTGCCAGCAGCCGAGTCCGGGACAGGGAGTTCTTC
once TRBJ2-7 NA TRBV2 CASIADTPDEQYF TGTGCCAGCATAGCGGACACCCCAGACGAGCAGTACTTC
many TRBJ2-1 NA TRBV6-4 CASSEDSSYNEQFF TGTGCCAGCAGTGAGGACAGCTCCTACAATGAGCAGTTCTTC
NA TRBJ1-4 NA TRBV30 CAWSQDSQYEKLFF TGTGCCTGGAGCCAGGACAGCCAATATGAAAAACTGTTTTTT
NA TRBJ1-1 NA TRBV7-9 CASIPWGRNTEAFF TGTGCCAGCATCCCTTGGGGGCGGAACACTGAAGCTTTCTTT